This T cell receptor beta chain was captured in a study of blood T cell repertoires in COVID-19. Study at large: Italy, Spain and the United States were the sources of the convalescent and acute COVID-19 samples.

Seattle's enrolled individuals joined amid active infection and were then monitored longitudinally. Sequencing used immunoSEQ multiplex PCR; TCRdb keeps in-frame clones, though not all of them. The sample lists approximately 120,000 clones, around 85% occurring once. The TCR comes from an elderly woman with COVID-19, enrolled during active disease. The sequenced sample consisted of peripheral blood.

The DNA of the CDR3 is TGTGCCAGTGAGGCCGGCTCTGGGGCCAACGTCCTGACTTTC. It yields the protein CASEAGSGANVLTF. The rearrangement links TRBV19 to TRBJ2-6; unclear D gene. The CDR3 runs to 14 residues. Germline CDR1 LNHDA, CDR2 SQIVND (reference sequence). V gave up 8 bases and J gave up 0 bases, with 8 bases separating them.